These 2 T cell receptor beta chains came from one sample sequenced in a study of identical twins. TCRdb fed the 5' RACE reads into MiXCR, producing one record per CDR3 protein. The table has a few hundred thousand distinct CDR3 sequences, approximately 14% seen once. This sample was also put to use in a study of yellow fever vaccine responses in identical twins.

Specimen: CD4+ T cells sorted from blood. All receptors derive from a woman aged 18-29 years in good health.

The V and J genes are TRBV4-3 and TRBJ2-7, with D perhaps TRBD1 (5 bases). Trimming shortened V by 0 bases and J by 2 bases, and 11 bases separated the two germline ends. CDR3 size: 15 residues. The germline V gene encodes CDR1 LGHNA and CDR2 YSLEER. This CDR3 reads CASSQELGATYEQYF. The CDR3 bases are TGCGCCAGCAGCCAAGAATTAGGGGCCACCTACGAGCAGTACTTC.

This clonotype was detected a few times. The rearrangement joins TRBV4-3 to TRBJ2-7; 7 bases match TRBD2. CDR1 is LGHNA, CDR2 YSLEER, per germline. This CDR3 comprises 14 residues. J lost 5 bases, V lost 0 bases, and 4 bases had no gene match. The CDR3: CASSQDIGGDEQYF. The CDR3 region has the DNA TGCGCCAGCAGCCAAGATATTGGGGGGGACGAGCAGTACTTC.